This note documents a single T cell receptor (beta chain) sequence. Its target is unknown. The method was immunoSEQ multiplex PCR; TCRdb's version includes in-frame clones alone and lacks a portion of them. Of about 6,500 clones listed, 80% to 90% were seen once; the top ten hold roughly 10%. The junction had 8 bases not matched to a gene; V was cut back by 0 bases and J by 3 bases. The CDR3 extends over 18 amino acids. Germline V gene data show CDR1 as SGHVS and CDR2 as FNYEAQ. These data are taken from a study of chemoradiotherapy in HPV16-positive cancers. The study's findings and limits: Candidate HPV-specific clones and E7-related TCR motifs grew in tumor during treatment.

The clonotype was recovered from a human donor with HPV-associated anogenital cancer. The genes are TRBV7-6 and TRBJ2-1; TRBD2 agrees at 10 bases. Sample: tumor tissue, taken from a patient who underwent chemoradiotherapy. CDR3 in DNA: TGTGCCAGCAGCTTAGCGATCGGACTAGCGGAGATCTACAATGAGCAGTTCTTC. Translating it yields CASSLAIGLAEIYNEQFF.